This T cell receptor beta chain was sequenced for a study of control samples from healthy donors and cancer patients. The CDR3 is made up of 15 amino acids. V gave up 5 bases and J gave up 0 bases; unmatched junction bases: 4. Germline CDR1 SGHTA, CDR2 FQGNSA. Sequencing was performed with immunoSEQ multiplex PCR; in TCRdb, only in-frame clones are kept and a portion is missing. The sample lists over 150,000 clones; roughly 94% were seen once. The sequenced sample was blood. This chain joins TRBV7-2 and TRBJ2-1, with 7 bases identical to TRBD1. This sequence originates from a woman aged 18 to 35 in good health. CDR3: CASSGQVFSYNEQFF. CDR3 nucleotides: TGTGCCAGCAGCGGACAGGTCTTCTCCTACAATGAGCAGTTCTTC.